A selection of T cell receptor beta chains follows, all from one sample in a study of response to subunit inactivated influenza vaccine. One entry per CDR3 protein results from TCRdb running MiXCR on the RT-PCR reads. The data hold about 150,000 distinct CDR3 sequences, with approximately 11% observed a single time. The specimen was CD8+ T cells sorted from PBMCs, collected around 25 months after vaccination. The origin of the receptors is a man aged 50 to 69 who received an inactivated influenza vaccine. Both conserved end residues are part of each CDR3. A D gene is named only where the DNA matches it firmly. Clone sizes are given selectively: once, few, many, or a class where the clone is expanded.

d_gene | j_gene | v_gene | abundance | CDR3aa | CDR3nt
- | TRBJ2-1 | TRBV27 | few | CASTQGGYMDNEQFF | TGTGCCAGCACCCAAGGGGGGTACATGGACAATGAGCAGTTCTTC
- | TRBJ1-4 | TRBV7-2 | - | CASSYNTGIEKLFF | TGTGCCAGCAGCTATAATACAGGGATTGAAAAACTGTTTTTT
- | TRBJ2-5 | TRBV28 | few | CASSLGDGETQYF | TGTGCCAGCAGTTTGGGGGATGGAGAGACCCAGTACTTC
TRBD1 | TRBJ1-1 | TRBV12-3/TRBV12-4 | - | CASSFAGGSEAFF | TGTGCCAGCAGTTTTGCAGGGGGAAGTGAAGCTTTCTTT
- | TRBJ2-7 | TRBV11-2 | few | CASSLGRVGYEQYF | TGTGCCAGCAGCTTAGGCAGGGTGGGCTACGAGCAGTACTTC
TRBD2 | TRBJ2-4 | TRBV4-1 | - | CASSQDLLTSGASLSKNIQYF | TGCGCCAGCAGCCAAGACCTTCTTACTAGCGGGGCCTCCCTGTCCAAAAACATTCAGTACTTC
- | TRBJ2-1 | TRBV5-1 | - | CASRLGWSSYNEQFF | TGCGCCAGCAGGTTGGGGTGGAGCTCCTACAATGAGCAGTTCTTC
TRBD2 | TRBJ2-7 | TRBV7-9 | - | CASSLSGVSSYEQYF | TGTGCCAGCAGCTTAAGCGGGGTGTCCTCCTACGAGCAGTACTTC
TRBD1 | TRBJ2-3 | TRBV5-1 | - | CASRWTGGSADTQYF | TGCGCCAGCAGGTGGACAGGGGGGTCGGCAGATACGCAGTATTTT
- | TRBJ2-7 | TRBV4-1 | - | CASSARDGYYEQYF | TGCGCCAGCAGCGCCCGGGACGGCTACTACGAGCAGTACTTC
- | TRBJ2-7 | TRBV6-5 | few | CASSYSEGGYEQYF | TGTGCCAGCAGTTACTCGGAAGGCGGCTACGAGCAGTACTTC
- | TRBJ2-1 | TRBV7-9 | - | CASSLKAGAYNEQFF | TGTGCCAGCAGCTTAAAGGCAGGAGCCTACAATGAGCAGTTCTTC
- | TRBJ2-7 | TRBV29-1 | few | CSVEGTGSSYEQYF | TGCAGCGTTGAAGGAACAGGGAGCTCCTACGAGCAGTACTTC
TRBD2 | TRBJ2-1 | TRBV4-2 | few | CASSPSGAGGPSNEQFF | TGTGCCAGCAGCCCCAGCGGTGCGGGAGGGCCGAGCAATGAGCAGTTCTTC
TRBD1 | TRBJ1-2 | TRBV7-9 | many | CASSSSGTGFGYTF | TGTGCCAGCAGCTCCTCCGGGACAGGTTTTGGCTACACCTTC
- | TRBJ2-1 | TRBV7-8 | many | CASSLSGYNEQFF | TGTGCCAGCAGCTTATCAGGGTACAATGAGCAGTTCTTC
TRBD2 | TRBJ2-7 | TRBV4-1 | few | CASSRSGTSGYEQYF | TGCGCCAGCAGCAGATCCGGGACTAGCGGATACGAGCAGTACTTC
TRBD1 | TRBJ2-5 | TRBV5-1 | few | CASSWTGGGQETQYF | TGCGCCAGCAGCTGGACAGGGGGCGGACAGGAGACCCAGTACTTC
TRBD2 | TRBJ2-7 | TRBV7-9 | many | CASSLPGGSYEQYF | TGTGCCAGCAGCTTGCCGGGGGGGTCCTACGAGCAGTACTTC
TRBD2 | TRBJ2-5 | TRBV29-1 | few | CSVELRTSGRSWETQYF | TGCAGCGTTGAACTCAGAACTAGCGGGAGGTCTTGGGAGACCCAGTACTTC
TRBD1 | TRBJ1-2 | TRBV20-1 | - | CSATTGVGYTF | TGCAGTGCTACAACAGGGGTTGGCTACACCTTC
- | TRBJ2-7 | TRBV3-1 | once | CASSQQAPLTYEQYF | TGTGCCAGCAGCCAGCAGGCCCCTTTGACCTACGAGCAGTACTTC
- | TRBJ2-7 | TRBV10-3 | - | CAISALASLSYEQYF | TGTGCCATCAGTGCGTTGGCCTCCCTCTCCTACGAGCAGTACTTC
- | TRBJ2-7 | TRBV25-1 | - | CASRRAYEQYF | TGTGCCAGCAGGAGAGCCTACGAGCAGTACTTC
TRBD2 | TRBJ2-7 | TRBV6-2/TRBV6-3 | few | CASSYSSGGSYEQYF | TGTGCCAGCAGTTACTCAAGCGGGGGCTCCTACGAGCAGTACTTC
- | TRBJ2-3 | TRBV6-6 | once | CASSYSTGTQYF | TGTGCCAGCAGTTACTCCACCGGGACGCAGTATTTT
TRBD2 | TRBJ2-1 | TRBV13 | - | CASSIGLAGEVAYNEQFF | TGTGCCAGCAGCATAGGACTAGCGGGAGAGGTTGCCTACAATGAGCAGTTCTTC
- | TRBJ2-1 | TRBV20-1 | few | CSAADHEYNEQFF | TGCAGTGCTGCCGACCACGAGTACAATGAGCAGTTCTTC
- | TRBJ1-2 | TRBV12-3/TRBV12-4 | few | CASSFGAHGYTF | TGTGCCAGCAGTTTCGGGGCCCATGGCTACACCTTC
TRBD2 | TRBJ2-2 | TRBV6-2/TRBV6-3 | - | CASSWTSGRELFF | TGTGCCAGCAGTTGGACTAGCGGTAGGGAGCTGTTTTTT
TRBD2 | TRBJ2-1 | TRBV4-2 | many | CASSQLPAGGYNEQFF | TGTGCCAGCAGCCAGCTGCCAGCGGGGGGGTACAATGAGCAGTTCTTC
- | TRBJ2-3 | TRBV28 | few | CASSFVGEATDTQYF | TGTGCCAGCAGTTTTGTGGGGGAAGCCACAGATACGCAGTATTTT
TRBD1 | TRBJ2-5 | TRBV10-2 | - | CASSEFGTGEDQETQYF | TGCGCCAGCAGTGAATTCGGTACAGGGGAAGACCAAGAGACCCAGTACTTC
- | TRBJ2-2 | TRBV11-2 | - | CAERSLLGGNTGELFF | TGTGCCGAGCGATCTCTCCTAGGAGGGAACACCGGGGAGCTGTTTTTT
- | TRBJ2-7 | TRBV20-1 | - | CSATDRYEQYF | TGCAGTGCCACTGATCGCTACGAGCAGTACTTC
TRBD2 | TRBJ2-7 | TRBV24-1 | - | CATSPGGQSDEQYF | TGTGCCACCAGCCCGGGAGGCCAGTCAGACGAGCAGTACTTC
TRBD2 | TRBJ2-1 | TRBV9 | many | CASSVAGLAGDEQFF | TGTGCCAGCAGCGTAGCGGGACTAGCGGGAGATGAGCAGTTCTTC
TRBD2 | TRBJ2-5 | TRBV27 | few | CASSFLPSGTRNWTQYF | TGTGCCAGCAGTTTCCTACCATCCGGGACTAGGAATTGGACCCAGTACTTC
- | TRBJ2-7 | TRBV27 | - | CASAISGIIIYEQYF | TGTGCCAGCGCAATTTCAGGGATCATAATCTACGAGCAGTACTTC
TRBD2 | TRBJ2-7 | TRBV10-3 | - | CATNERERYEQYF | TGTGCCACCAATGAGCGGGAGCGCTACGAGCAGTACTTC
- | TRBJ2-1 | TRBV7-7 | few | CASSLGSGADYNEQFF | TGTGCTAGCAGCTTAGGTTCCGGGGCCGATTACAATGAGCAGTTCTTC
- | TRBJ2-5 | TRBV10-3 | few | CAISSTPYQETQYF | TGTGCCATCTCGTCTACACCCTATCAAGAGACCCAGTACTTC
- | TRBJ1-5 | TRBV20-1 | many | CSARDLAGMGNQPQHF | TGCAGTGCTAGAGATCTTGCGGGTATGGGCAATCAGCCCCAGCATTTT
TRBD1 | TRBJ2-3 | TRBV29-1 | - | CSVDGQGVDTDTQYF | TGCAGCGTTGACGGACAGGGCGTCGACACAGATACGCAGTATTTT
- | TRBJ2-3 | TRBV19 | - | CASSIGAVPEDTQYF | TGTGCCAGTAGTATAGGAGCGGTCCCTGAGGATACGCAGTATTTT
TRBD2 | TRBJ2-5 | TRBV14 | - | CASSQEYSSGETQYF | TGTGCCAGCAGCCAAGAATACTCTAGCGGGGAGACCCAGTACTTC
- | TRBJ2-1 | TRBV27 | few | CASSLRRAPYNEQFF | TGTGCCAGCAGTTTACGGAGGGCCCCCTACAATGAGCAGTTCTTC
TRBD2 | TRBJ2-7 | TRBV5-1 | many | CASSLATGTSGIEQYF | TGCGCCAGCAGCTTGGCCACCGGGACTAGCGGGATCGAGCAGTACTTC
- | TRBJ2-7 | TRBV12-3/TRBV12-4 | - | CASSLDPSYEQYF | TGTGCCAGCTCACTGGATCCCTCCTACGAGCAGTACTTC
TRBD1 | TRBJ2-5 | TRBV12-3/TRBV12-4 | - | CASSPGTGRETQYF | TGTGCCAGCAGTCCTGGGACAGGGAGAGAGACCCAGTACTTC
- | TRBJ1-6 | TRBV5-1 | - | CASSLGNSPLHF | TGCGCCAGCAGCTTGGGGAATTCACCCCTCCACTTT
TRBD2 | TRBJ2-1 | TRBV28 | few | CASSLLAGGNNEQFF | TGTGCCAGCAGTTTACTAGCGGGAGGGAACAATGAGCAGTTCTTC
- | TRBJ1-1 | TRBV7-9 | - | CASSLGVMNTEAFF | TGTGCCAGCAGCCTTGGGGTTATGAACACTGAAGCTTTCTTT